This entry concerns a single TCR beta chain. A far larger clone is one base from this, pointing to a likely read error. Relying on iRepertoire HTBI primers and Arm-PCR of CDR3 regions, the team built TCR beta libraries. One entry per CDR3 protein results from TCRdb running MiXCR on the multiplex PCR reads. In the table there are around 500,000 distinct CDR3 sequences, around 12% of which are singletons. This sample was included in a study of regulatory T cells in long-lasting Graves disease. In germline, CDR1 is SGHAT, CDR2 FQNNGV. This CDR3 has 13 residues. The time point: newly diagnosed GD, antithyroid drugs for less than 3 months. With RNA extracted from PBMCs as input, the TCR library was made. The sample was also reused in another study, on T cells in Graves' hyperthyroidism and ophthalmopathy. That work contributes: Ophthalmopathy onset followed model prediction by a median about 6.9 months.

This clonotype was sampled from a woman aged 25 to 39 with Graves disease. This chain uses TRBV11-2 with TRBJ2-1; D not certain. The DNA end is more similar to TRBJ2-3, so the J call may be wrong. Sequencing used peripheral blood mononuclear cells (PBMCs), obtained at new diagnosis, from a patient treated with antithyroid drugs. The DNA for the CDR3 is TGTACCAGCAGCTTAGATGTGAGGGATACGCAGTATTTT. Translated, it gives CTSSLDVRDTQYF.